This TCR beta chain is from a study of blood T cell repertoires in COVID-19. Study summary: T cells, B-cell-depleted T cells, or PBMCs provided the cDNA or gDNA that served as material.

The authors' processing: Estimation of nucleated cell counts relied on the amplification of reference gene primers. Profiling relied on immunoSEQ multiplex PCR, and the TCRdb table lists in-frame clones only, not all of them. V and J calls and clone size are copied from that table; D and trimming were computed from the DNA. The sample consists of a few hundred thousand clones, over 75% of them appearing once. Germline-derived CDR1 and CDR2 are SGHRS and YFSETQ. The CDR3 consists of 15 residues. V was trimmed by 0 bases and J by 2 bases, leaving 6 bases between them. Sequenced input: peripheral blood. This clonotype was obtained from a human donor in a cohort sampled during active COVID-19. This sequence joins TRBV5-1 and TRBJ1-6, with D unresolved. CDR3 DNA: TGCGCCAGCAGCTTGGAACAGACCTATAATTCACCCCTCCACTTT. Translating gives CASSLEQTYNSPLHF.